The rows below give T cell receptor beta chains drawn from one sample of a study of T-cell reconstitution after alpha-beta-depleted transplantation in children. From the PCR reads, TCRdb called clonotypes with MiXCR, one entry per CDR3 protein. The sample comprises roughly 610,000 distinct CDR3 sequences, 10% of which are singletons, and less than 5% rests with the top ten. The sequencing used PBMCs from the stem cell graft donor, collected from the stem cell graft. The source of these receptors is a human donor who donated a stem cell graft to a child with acute myeloid leukemia. Each CDR3 is given with its conserved first and last residue. The D gene is left open where the match is weak. Size is omitted from some rows. Given values are once, few, many or a class for expanded clones.

V,J,D,size,DNA,CDR3
TRBV10-3,TRBJ2-1,TRBD2,many,TGTGCCATCAGGAAGGACACTAGCGTCAACAATGAGCAGTTCTTC,CAIRKDTSVNNEQFF
TRBV12-3/TRBV12-4,TRBJ2-1,.,many,TGTGCCAGCAGTTTAAGGGGGGGCACCTACAATGAGCAGTTCTTC,CASSLRGGTYNEQFF
TRBV7-2,TRBJ1-3,TRBD1,.,TGTGCCAGCAGCTTAGACAGGGGTGGAAACACCATATATTTT,CASSLDRGGNTIYF
TRBV7-9,TRBJ2-4,.,many,TGTGCCAGCAGCTCCCAAGAGCCGGGGCTGATTCAGTACTTC,CASSSQEPGLIQYF
TRBV2,TRBJ2-1,TRBD2,many,TGTGCCAGCAAGCGGGAGGGCAAAGGGGAGCAGTTCTTC,CASKREGKGEQFF
TRBV6-2/TRBV6-3,TRBJ2-7,.,.,TGTGCCAGCAGTCAGATCAGCTACGAGCAGTACTTC,CASSQISYEQYF
TRBV7-9,TRBJ2-2,.,few,TGTGCCAGCCCTAGGGGATCCGGGGAGCTGTTTTTT,CASPRGSGELFF
TRBV7-2,TRBJ2-7,TRBD2,.,TGTGCCAGCAGCTTATCGGGACTAGGCTACGAGCAGTACTTC,CASSLSGLGYEQYF
TRBV15,TRBJ2-7,.,many,TGTGCCACCAGCATAGTCTCCTACGAGCAGTACTTC,CATSIVSYEQYF
TRBV7-2,TRBJ2-7,TRBD2,few,TGTGCCAGCAGCTTAGGTGTCGGACTAGCGGGAGACGAGCAGTACTTC,CASSLGVGLAGDEQYF
TRBV20-1,TRBJ2-7,.,many,TGCAGTGCTAGACCCCTAGTTTACGAGCAGTACTTC,CSARPLVYEQYF
TRBV15,TRBJ2-7,TRBD2,many,TGTGCCACCAGCAGATCAACTAGCGGGACCTACGAGCAGTACTTC,CATSRSTSGTYEQYF
TRBV7-2,TRBJ2-5,.,.,TGTGCCAGCAGCTTAGGTCGGCGACCGGCTCAAGAGACCCAGTACTTC,CASSLGRRPAQETQYF
TRBV30,TRBJ2-7,.,few,TGTGCCTGGAACAGGATCTCCTACGAGCAGTACTTC,CAWNRISYEQYF
TRBV11-2,TRBJ2-1,.,few,TGTGCCAGCAGCTTAGACGCGATTACGAGCGCTAAGGGCAATGAGCAGTTCTTC,CASSLDAITSAKGNEQFF
TRBV29-1,TRBJ2-6,.,.,TGCAGCGTCAGGGGTACTGGGGCCAACGTCCTGACTTTC,CSVRGTGANVLTF
TRBV20-1,TRBJ2-2,.,few,TGCAGTGCTAGTCGTCCGATAAACACCGGGGAGCTGTTTTTT,CSASRPINTGELFF
TRBV6-2/TRBV6-3,TRBJ1-5,.,many,TGTGCCAGCCGTGTCGGTAATCAGCCCCAGCATTTT,CASRVGNQPQHF
TRBV5-1,TRBJ1-4,TRBD1,.,TGCGCCAGCAGCTTGATTGCAGGGGGCTTGGAAAAACTGTTTTTT,CASSLIAGGLEKLFF
TRBV29-1,TRBJ2-1,.,many,TGCAGCGTTGAAGATGGAACTAGCTCCCACAATGAGCAGTTCTTC,CSVEDGTSSHNEQFF
TRBV5-1,TRBJ2-5,TRBD2,few,TGCGCCAGCAGCTTGGCCGGTGGTAGCGGGGGCCAAGAGACCCAGTACTTC,CASSLAGGSGGQETQYF
TRBV10-3,TRBJ2-4,.,.,TGTGCCACAGGGGACGCCAAAAACATTCAGTACTTC,CATGDAKNIQYF
TRBV7-3,TRBJ1-2,TRBD1,.,TGTGCCAGCAGCGTAGACAGGGACTATGGCTACACCTTC,CASSVDRDYGYTF
TRBV28,TRBJ2-1,TRBD2,few,TGTGCCAGCCAGACTAGCGGGAGGGGTGGGATACGATACAATGAGCAGTTCTTC,CASQTSGRGGIRYNEQFF
TRBV12-3/TRBV12-4,TRBJ1-1,.,many,TGTGCCAGCAGTCCAACGGGACCTGAAGCTTTCTTT,CASSPTGPEAFF
TRBV12-3/TRBV12-4,TRBJ2-5,.,many,TGTGCCAGCAGTTCTAACCCGACACGTAAAGAGACCCAGTACTTC,CASSSNPTRKETQYF
TRBV20-1,TRBJ1-1,.,few,TGCAGTGCTAGTTCTGGATGGAACACTGAAGCTTTCTTT,CSASSGWNTEAFF
TRBV5-6,TRBJ2-1,TRBD2,few,TGTGCCAGCAGCTTGGCTCGGACTAGCGGGAGTAATGAGCAGTTCTTC,CASSLARTSGSNEQFF
TRBV6-2/TRBV6-3,TRBJ1-1,.,many,TGTGCCAGCACCTTCCGAGGGAGTTGGGACACTGAAGCTTTCTTT,CASTFRGSWDTEAFF
TRBV6-1,TRBJ2-7,TRBD2,.,TGTGCCAGCAGACCTACTAGCGGGAGTATCAACGAGCAGTACTTC,CASRPTSGSINEQYF
TRBV18,TRBJ2-5,.,many,TGTGCCAGCAGTCCCGGAAAGGAGACCCAGTACTTC,CASSPGKETQYF
TRBV29-1,TRBJ1-2,.,.,TGCAGCGTTGAACGGCAGGGAGAGCTCTATTACACCTTC,CSVERQGELYYTF
TRBV5-1,TRBJ1-1,.,few,TGCGCCAGCAGCCCCCGGCCAGGGCGGGGGGTGGACACTGAAGCTTTCTTT,CASSPRPGRGVDTEAFF
TRBV7-9,TRBJ2-1,.,few,TGTGCCAGCAGCCCTACGCTTAGCTCCTACAATGAGCAGTTCTTC,CASSPTLSSYNEQFF
TRBV9,TRBJ1-1,.,many,TGTGCCAGCGGAATGGGAGGGACTGAAGCTTTCTTT,CASGMGGTEAFF
TRBV7-2,TRBJ2-1,TRBD1,many,TGTGCCAGCAGCTCGAGGGGGACAGGGGCCTACAATGAGCAGTTCTTC,CASSSRGTGAYNEQFF
TRBV4-3,TRBJ2-1,TRBD1,few,TGCGCCAGCAGCCAAGATAAGGGACAGGCTGCCTACAATGAGCAGTTCTTC,CASSQDKGQAAYNEQFF
TRBV7-3,TRBJ2-5,.,.,TGTGCCAGCAGCTTAGATTGGGGGGCGGAGGAGACCCAGTACTTC,CASSLDWGAEETQYF
TRBV5-1,TRBJ1-1,.,few,TGCGCCAGCAGCTTGGAAATGGGGTTTGAAGCTTTCTTT,CASSLEMGFEAFF
TRBV20-1,TRBJ2-4,.,many,TGCAGTGCTAGGGGTAGCGGCCTAGCCAAAAACATTCAGTACTTC,CSARGSGLAKNIQYF
TRBV20-1,TRBJ2-7,TRBD1,few,TGCAGCACTGTTGACAGGGGCGAGCAGTACTTC,CSTVDRGEQYF
TRBV5-1,TRBJ1-5,TRBD1,many,TGCGCCAGCAGCCAAGGGACAGGGGTCAGCAATCAGCCCCAGCATTTT,CASSQGTGVSNQPQHF